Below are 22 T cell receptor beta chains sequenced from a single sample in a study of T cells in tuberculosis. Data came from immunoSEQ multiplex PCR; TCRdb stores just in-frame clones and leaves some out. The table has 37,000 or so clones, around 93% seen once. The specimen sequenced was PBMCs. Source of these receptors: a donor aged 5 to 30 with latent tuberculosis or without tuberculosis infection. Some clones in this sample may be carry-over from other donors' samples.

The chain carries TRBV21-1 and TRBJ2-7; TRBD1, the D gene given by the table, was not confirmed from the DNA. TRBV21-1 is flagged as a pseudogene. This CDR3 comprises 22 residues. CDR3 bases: TGTGCCAGCAGCAAGGGCCGCAACTTTAAGCAGGGCGGTGGTAAGGGGGCCTACGAGCAGTACGTC. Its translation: CASSKGRNFKQGGGKGAYEQYV.

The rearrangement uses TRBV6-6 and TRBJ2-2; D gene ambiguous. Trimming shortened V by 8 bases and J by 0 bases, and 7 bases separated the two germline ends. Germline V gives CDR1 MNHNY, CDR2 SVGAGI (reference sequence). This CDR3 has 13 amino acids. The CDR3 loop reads CASGASNTGELFF. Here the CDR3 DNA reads TGTGCCAGCGGAGCTTCGAACACCGGGGAGCTGTTTTTT.

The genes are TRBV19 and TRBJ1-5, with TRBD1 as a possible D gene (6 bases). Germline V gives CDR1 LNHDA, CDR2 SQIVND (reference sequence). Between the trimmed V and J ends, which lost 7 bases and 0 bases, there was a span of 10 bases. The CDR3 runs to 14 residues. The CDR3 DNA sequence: TGTGCCAGTATGGGGACATATAGCAATCAGCCCCAGCATTTT. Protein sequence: CASMGTYSNQPQHF. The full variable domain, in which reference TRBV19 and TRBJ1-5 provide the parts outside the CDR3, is DGGITQSPKYLFRKEGQNVTLSCEQNLNHDAMYWYRQDPGQGLRLIYYSQIVNDFQKGDIAEGYSVSREKKESFPLTVTSAQKNPTAFYLCASMGTYSNQPQHFGDGTRLSIL.

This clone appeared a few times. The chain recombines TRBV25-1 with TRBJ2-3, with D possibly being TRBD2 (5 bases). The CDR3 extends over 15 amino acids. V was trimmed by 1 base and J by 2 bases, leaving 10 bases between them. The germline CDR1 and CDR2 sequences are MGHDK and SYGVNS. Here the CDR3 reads CASSEWRTDTDTQYF. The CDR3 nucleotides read TGTGCCAGCAGTGAATGGAGGACGGACACAGATACGCAGTATTTT.

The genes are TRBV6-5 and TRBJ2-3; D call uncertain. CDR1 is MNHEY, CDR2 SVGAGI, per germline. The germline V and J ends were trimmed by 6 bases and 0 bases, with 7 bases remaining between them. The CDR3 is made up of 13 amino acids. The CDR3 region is CASSLGSTDTQYF. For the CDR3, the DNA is TGTGCCAGCAGCCTTGGCAGCACAGATACGCAGTATTTT.

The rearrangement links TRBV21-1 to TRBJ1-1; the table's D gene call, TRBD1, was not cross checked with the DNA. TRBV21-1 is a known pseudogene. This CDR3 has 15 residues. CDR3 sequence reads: CASSTQDRDDTEAFF. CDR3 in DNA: TGTGCCAGCAGCACTCAAGACAGGGATGACACTGAAGCTTTCTTT.

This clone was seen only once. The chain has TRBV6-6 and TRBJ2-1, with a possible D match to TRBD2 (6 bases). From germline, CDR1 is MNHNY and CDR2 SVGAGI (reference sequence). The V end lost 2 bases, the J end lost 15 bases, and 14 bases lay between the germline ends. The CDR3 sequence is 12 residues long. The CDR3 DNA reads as TGTGCCAGCAGTTACGGTGTAGGGGAGGTGTTCTTC. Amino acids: CASSYGVGEVFF.

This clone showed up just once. CDR3: CASSATSTHTGELFF. In DNA form, the CDR3 reads TGTGCCAGCAGCGCCACTAGCACGCACACCGGGGAGCTGTTTTTT. This chain joins TRBV7-2 and TRBJ2-2; TRBD2 might be the D (6 bases). V was shortened by 5 bases and J by 3 bases, with 13 bases between the two germline ends. CDR3 size: 15 residues. From germline, CDR1 is SGHTA and CDR2 FQGNSA.

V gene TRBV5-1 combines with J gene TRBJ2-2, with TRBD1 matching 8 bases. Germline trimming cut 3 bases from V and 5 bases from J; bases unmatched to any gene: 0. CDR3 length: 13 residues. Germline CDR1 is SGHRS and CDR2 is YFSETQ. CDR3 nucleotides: TGCGCCAGCAGCTACAGGGGGACCGGGGAGCTGTTTTTT. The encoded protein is CASSYRGTGELFF.

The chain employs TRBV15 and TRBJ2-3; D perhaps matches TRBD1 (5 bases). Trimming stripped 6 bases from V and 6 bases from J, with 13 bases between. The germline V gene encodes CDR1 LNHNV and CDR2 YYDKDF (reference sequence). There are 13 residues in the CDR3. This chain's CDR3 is CATRRKGWDTQYF. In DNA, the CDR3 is TGTGCCACCAGGCGGAAGGGGTGGGATACGCAGTATTTT.

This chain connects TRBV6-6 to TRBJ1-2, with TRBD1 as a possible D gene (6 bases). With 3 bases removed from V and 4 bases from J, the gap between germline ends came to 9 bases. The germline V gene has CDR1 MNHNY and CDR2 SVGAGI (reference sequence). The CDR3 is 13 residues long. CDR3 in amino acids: CASSYKGVYGYTF. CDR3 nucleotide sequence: TGTGCCAGCAGTTATAAGGGGGTCTATGGCTACACCTTC.

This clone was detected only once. DNA for the CDR3: TGTGCCAGTAGTCCACCCGGGAGTAACTCTGGGGCCAACGTCCTGACTTTC. Its protein is CASSPPGSNSGANVLTF. The V and J genes are TRBV19 and TRBJ2-6, with a tentative D call TRBD2 (6 bases). V lost 5 bases and J 0 bases, leaving 14 bases between the germline ends. The CDR3 runs to 17 residues. Germline lookup yields CDR1 LNHDA and CDR2 SQIVND (reference sequence).

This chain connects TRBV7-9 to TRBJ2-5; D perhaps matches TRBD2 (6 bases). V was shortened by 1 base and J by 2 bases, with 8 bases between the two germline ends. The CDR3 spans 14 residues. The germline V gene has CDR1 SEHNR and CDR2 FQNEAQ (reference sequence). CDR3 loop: CASSLVGLQETQYF. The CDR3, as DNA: TGTGCCAGCAGCTTAGTGGGACTTCAAGAGACCCAGTACTTC.

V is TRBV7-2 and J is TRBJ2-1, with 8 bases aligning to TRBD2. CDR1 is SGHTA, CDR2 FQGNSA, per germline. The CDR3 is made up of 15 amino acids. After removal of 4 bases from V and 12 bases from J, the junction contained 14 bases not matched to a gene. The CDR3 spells CASSSDHLSGGGQFF. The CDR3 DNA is TGTGCCAGCAGCTCCGACCACCTCAGCGGGGGCGGGCAGTTCTTC.

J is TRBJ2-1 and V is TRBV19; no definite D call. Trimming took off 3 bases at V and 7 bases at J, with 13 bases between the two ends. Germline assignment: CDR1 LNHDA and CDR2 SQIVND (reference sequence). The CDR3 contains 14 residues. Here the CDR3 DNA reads TGTGCCAGTAGTATCTCCAGAACGAGGAATGAGCAGTTCTTC. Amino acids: CASSISRTRNEQFF.

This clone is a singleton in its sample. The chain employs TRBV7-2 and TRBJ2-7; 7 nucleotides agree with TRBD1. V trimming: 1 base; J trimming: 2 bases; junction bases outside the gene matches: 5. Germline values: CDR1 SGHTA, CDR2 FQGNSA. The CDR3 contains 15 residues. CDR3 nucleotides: TGTGCCAGCAGCTTAGGGGCAGGGACAGCCTACGAGCAGTACTTC. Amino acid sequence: CASSLGAGTAYEQYF.

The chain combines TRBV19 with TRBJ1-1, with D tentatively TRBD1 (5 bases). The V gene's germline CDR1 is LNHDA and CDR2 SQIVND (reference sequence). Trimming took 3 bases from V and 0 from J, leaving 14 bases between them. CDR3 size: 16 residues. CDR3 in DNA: TGTGCCAGTAGTATTCAGGGTGGCCAGATGAACACTGAAGCTTTCTTT. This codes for CASSIQGGQMNTEAFF.

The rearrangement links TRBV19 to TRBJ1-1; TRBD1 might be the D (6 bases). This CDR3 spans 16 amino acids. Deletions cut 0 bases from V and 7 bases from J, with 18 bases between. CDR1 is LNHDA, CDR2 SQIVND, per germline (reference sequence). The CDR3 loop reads CASSIDGGGQMSEAFF. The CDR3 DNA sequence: TGTGCCAGTAGTATAGATGGGGGCGGACAGATGAGTGAAGCTTTCTTT.

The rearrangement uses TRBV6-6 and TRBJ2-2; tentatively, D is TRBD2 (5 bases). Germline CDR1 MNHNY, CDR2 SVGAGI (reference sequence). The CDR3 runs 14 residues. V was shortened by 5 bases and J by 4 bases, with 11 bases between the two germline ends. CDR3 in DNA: TGTGCCAGCAGTCAAGGACTGCCCACCGGGGAGCTGTTTTTT. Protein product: CASSQGLPTGELFF.

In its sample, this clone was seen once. CDR3 in amino acids: CAWSDRGRGDTQYF. DNA of the CDR3: TGTGCCTGGAGTGACAGGGGGCGGGGAGATACGCAGTATTTT. The rearrangement uses TRBV30 and TRBJ2-3, with 9 bases lining up with TRBD1. J gave up 5 bases and V 1 base, and 4 bases lay outside the gene matches. CDR1 is GTSNPN, CDR2 SVGIG, per germline (reference sequence). The CDR3 runs 14 residues.

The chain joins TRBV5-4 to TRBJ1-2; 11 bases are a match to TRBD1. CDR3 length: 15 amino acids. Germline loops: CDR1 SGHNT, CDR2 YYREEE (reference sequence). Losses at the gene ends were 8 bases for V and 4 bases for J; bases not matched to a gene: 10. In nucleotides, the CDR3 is TGTGCCAGTAGGATAGGACAGGGGGCCCTCTATGGCTACACCTTC. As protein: CASRIGQGALYGYTF.

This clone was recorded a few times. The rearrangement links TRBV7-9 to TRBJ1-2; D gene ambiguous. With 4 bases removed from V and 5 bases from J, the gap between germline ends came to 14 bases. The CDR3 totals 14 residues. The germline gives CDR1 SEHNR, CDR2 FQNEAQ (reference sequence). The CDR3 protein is CASSSTMWHYGYTF. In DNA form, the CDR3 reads TGTGCCAGCAGCTCCACCATGTGGCATTATGGCTACACCTTC. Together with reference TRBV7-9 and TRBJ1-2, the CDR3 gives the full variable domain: DTGVSQNPRHKITKRGQNVTFRCDPISEHNRLYWYRQTLGQGPEFLTYFQNEAQLEKSRLLSDRFSAERPKGSFSTLEIQRTEQGDSAMYLCASSSTMWHYGYTFGSGTRLTVV.